A single sample gave rise to the 24 T cell receptor beta chains below, sequenced in a study of blood T cell repertoires in COVID-19. Data came from immunoSEQ multiplex PCR; TCRdb stores just in-frame clones and leaves some out. This sample has a few hundred thousand clones, with 80% to 85% found just once. Sequences were obtained from PBMCs or T cells enriched from blood (not recorded which). The receptor set was obtained from a woman aged 50 to 60 who had recovered from COVID-19.

This clone was counted once. The chain is built from TRBV10-3 and TRBJ1-6; TRBD1 might be the D (6 bases). The germline gives CDR1 ENHRY, CDR2 SYGVKD. The V gene lost 1 base and the J gene lost 7 bases, with 11 bases spanning the gap. CDR3 length: 15 residues. The CDR3 nucleotides are TGTGCCATCAGTGAGTACCAGGGGAACAATTCACCCCTCCACTTT. Amino acids: CAISEYQGNNSPLHF.

The chain combines TRBV9 with TRBJ1-2; TRBD1 matches 8 bases. Germline CDR1 is SGDLS and CDR2 is YYNGEE. The length of the CDR3 is 15 residues. After removal of 4 bases from V and 5 bases from J, the junction contained 10 bases not matched to a gene. CDR3 residues: CASSPEDRVGYGYTF. The CDR3 DNA follows: TGTGCCAGCAGCCCGGAGGACAGGGTAGGGTATGGCTACACCTTC.

The CDR3 region is CASSQDRQLEQYF. DNA for the CDR3: TGCGCCAGCAGCCAAGATCGCCAACTGGAGCAGTACTTC. V gene TRBV4-1 combines with J gene TRBJ2-7; D gene ambiguous. The V end lost 0 bases, the J end lost 7 bases, and 10 bases lay between the germline ends. The CDR3 sequence is 13 residues long. Per germline, CDR1 MGHRA and CDR2 YSYEKL.

The V call is TRBV6-5, the J call TRBJ2-2, with D possibly matching TRBD2 (6 bases). Trimming took 7 bases from V and 5 from J, leaving 8 bases between them. Germline V gene sequence: CDR1 MNHEY, CDR2 SVGAGI. This CDR3 contains 12 residues. The CDR3 DNA sequence: TGTGCCAGCAATCGGGGGACCGGGGAGCTGTTTTTT. Its protein is CASNRGTGELFF.

The V gene is TRBV19, the J gene TRBJ2-1, with 7 bases that match TRBD2. CDR3 length: 13 amino acids. V shed 8 bases, J shed 4 bases, and the junction held 5 bases outside the gene matches. Germline V gives CDR1 LNHDA, CDR2 SQIVND (reference sequence). The DNA for the CDR3 is TGTGCCAGTGGGGGGGGGTTGTACAATGAGCAGTTCTTC. Amino acids: CASGGGLYNEQFF.

V usage is TRBV6-2 or TRBV6-3 and J usage is TRBJ1-1; D is undetermined. The CDR3 contains 16 residues. CDR1 is MNHEY, CDR2 SVGEGT, per germline. V was trimmed by 1 base and J by 3 bases, leaving 15 bases between them. CDR3 nucleotide sequence: TGTGCCAGCAGTTACTTGTCTATCTTAACCCACACTGAAGCTTTCTTT. Amino acid sequence: CASSYLSILTHTEAFF.

The gene calls are TRBV7-9 and TRBJ2-5; weak D call: TRBD2 (5 bases). The length of the CDR3 is 15 residues. Germline loops: CDR1 SEHNR, CDR2 FQNEAQ (reference sequence). V was clipped by 3 bases and J by 4 bases, with 15 bases between them. DNA of the CDR3: TGTGCCAGCAGCTTGGAGCGGATCGGTAGAGAGACCCAGTACTTC. Residues: CASSLERIGRETQYF. Looking up the rest from reference TRBV7-9 and TRBJ2-5 gives the full variable domain: DTGVSQNPRHKITKRGQNVTFRCDPISEHNRLYWYRQTLGQGPEFLTYFQNEAQLEKSRLLSDRFSAERPKGSFSTLEIQRTEQGDSAMYLCASSLERIGRETQYFGPGTRLLVL.

There are a few counts of this clone. The chain uses TRBV25-1 and TRBJ1-6; no reliable D call. This CDR3 comprises 14 residues. V dropped 1 base and J dropped 10 bases, with 11 bases sitting between them. The germline V gene encodes CDR1 MGHDK and CDR2 SYGVNS. The CDR3 sequence is CASSELGVGSPLHF. In DNA, the CDR3 is TGTGCCAGCAGTGAATTGGGCGTTGGGTCACCCCTCCACTTT.

The gene calls are TRBV6-1 and TRBJ1-3; D is uncertain. Between the trimmed V and J ends, which lost 2 bases and 0 bases, there was a span of 5 bases. The germline CDR1 and CDR2 sequences are MNHNS and SASEGT. This CDR3 contains 14 residues. In DNA form, the CDR3 reads TGTGCCAGCAGTGAACAAAACTCTGGAAACACCATATATTTT. Encoded protein: CASSEQNSGNTIYF.

The rearrangement joins TRBV30 to TRBJ2-1, with 10 bases lining up with TRBD2. The V gene end was trimmed by 4 bases and the J gene end by 7 bases; junction bases not matched to a gene: 13. Germline V gene data show CDR1 as GTSNPN and CDR2 as SVGIG (reference sequence). CDR3 length: 16 residues. CDR3 DNA: TGTGCCTGGACACCCCTGAATAGCGGGGGGATGAATGAGCAGTTCTTC. It encodes CAWTPLNSGGMNEQFF.

J is TRBJ2-5 and V is TRBV9, with 9 bases matching TRBD2. The V gene end was trimmed by 3 bases and the J gene end by 4 bases; junction bases not matched to a gene: 10. The germline V gene has CDR1 SGDLS and CDR2 YYNGEE. The length of the CDR3 is 16 residues. The CDR3 DNA is TGTGCCAGCAGCGAGGGGGCGGGAGGGACCGGAGAGACCCAGTACTTC. This encodes CASSEGAGGTGETQYF.

This rearrangement joins TRBV11-3 to TRBJ1-1, with D perhaps TRBD1 (5 bases). The CDR3 spans 16 residues. Trimming took off 4 bases at V and 1 base at J, with 16 bases between the two ends. Germline V gives CDR1 SGHNT, CDR2 YENEEA. The CDR3 nucleotides read TGTGCCAGCAGCTGGGGGAGGGCCGGTACGAACACTGAAGCTTTCTTT. Residues: CASSWGRAGTNTEAFF.

The chain joins TRBV7-2 to TRBJ2-5; 7 bases fit TRBD2. From germline, CDR1 is SGHTA and CDR2 FQGNSA. With 2 bases clipped from V and 3 bases from J, the junction kept 3 bases outside the gene matches. The CDR3 contains 14 residues. For the CDR3, the DNA is TGTGCCAGCAGCTTAAAGAGCGGGAAAGAGACCCAGTACTTC. It translates to CASSLKSGKETQYF. The variable domain in full, completed from reference TRBV7-2 and TRBJ2-5, reads GAGVSQSPSNKVTEKGKDVELRCDPISGHTALYWYRQSLGQGLEFLIYFQGNSAPDKSGLPSDRFSAERTGGSVSTLTIQRTQQEDSAVYLCASSLKSGKETQYFGPGTRLLVL.

The chain employs TRBV28 and TRBJ1-6; D possibly corresponds to TRBD1 (6 bases). The CDR3 length is 16 residues. Germline V gene sequence: CDR1 MDHEN, CDR2 SYDVKM. With 2 bases removed from V and 6 bases from J, the gap between germline ends came to 14 bases. The CDR3 DNA reads as TGTGCCAGCAGTTTAGTGGGGGCGGGTGGTAATTCACCCCTCCACTTT. Translating gives CASSLVGAGGNSPLHF. The full variable domain, its missing parts supplied by reference TRBV28 and TRBJ1-6, is DVKVTQSSRYLVKRTGEKVFLECVQDMDHENMFWYRQDPGLGLRLIYFSYDVKMKEKGDIPEGYSVSREKKERFSLILESASTNQTSMYLCASSLVGAGGNSPLHFGNGTRLTVT.

The V call is TRBV5-6, the J call TRBJ2-3; 11 bases are a match to TRBD2. In germline, CDR1 is SGHDT, CDR2 YYEEEE. The CDR3 is 16 residues long. With V trimmed by 2 bases and J by 7 bases, 9 bases remained unmatched. CDR3 region: CASSFPGLAGENTQYF. The DNA of the CDR3 is TGTGCCAGCAGCTTCCCCGGACTAGCGGGCGAGAATACGCAGTATTTT. Full variable domain (remainder filled in from reference TRBV5-6 and TRBJ2-3): DAGVTQSPTHLIKTRGQQVTLRCSPKSGHDTVSWYQQALGQGPQFIFQYYEEEERQRGNFPDRFSGHQFPNYSSELNVNALLLGDSALYLCASSFPGLAGENTQYFGPGTRLTVL.

The genes are TRBV5-1 and TRBJ1-1; D is unresolved. The CDR3 spans 12 residues. Deletions cut 3 bases from V and 5 bases from J, with 8 bases between. CDR1 and CDR2 from the germline V gene are SGHRS and YFSETQ. CDR3: CASSSGWTEAFF. DNA of the CDR3: TGCGCCAGCAGCTCCGGGTGGACTGAAGCTTTCTTT.

The chain combines TRBV2 with TRBJ2-1; D gene unclear. The CDR3 has 11 residues. V lost 4 bases, J lost 10 bases, and 8 bases lay in between. Germline V lookup: CDR1 SNHLY, CDR2 FYNNEI. The CDR3 is CASSGLAEQFF. The DNA of the CDR3 is TGTGCCAGCAGTGGGTTAGCCGAGCAGTTCTTC.

CDR3 DNA sequence: TGTGCCAGCAGACCTCCGGGACAGGGGGCTCGGGGTGGCTACACCTTC. It encodes CASRPPGQGARGGYTF. J is TRBJ1-2 and V is TRBV25-1; 12 bases are a match to TRBD1. After removal of 6 bases from V and 7 bases from J, the junction contained 12 bases not matched to a gene. The CDR3 contains 16 residues. Germline V gene data show CDR1 as MGHDK and CDR2 as SYGVNS.

The V gene is TRBV4-2, the J gene TRBJ2-3; unclear D gene. Germline CDR1 is LGHNA and CDR2 is YNFKEQ. The CDR3 sequence is 15 residues long. V lost 0 bases, J lost 1 base, and 8 bases lay in between. The CDR3: CASSQDITGTDTQYF. The CDR3 bases are TGTGCCAGCAGCCAAGATATTACGGGCACAGATACGCAGTATTTT.

As regards this clone: The same CDR3 can be traced to other DNA sequences in this sample. The V and J genes are TRBV7-9 and TRBJ1-2; D unclear. There are 12 residues in the CDR3. V was clipped by 6 bases and J by 0 bases, with 5 bases between them. CDR1 is SEHNR and CDR2 is FQNEAQ in the germline V gene (reference sequence). The CDR3 region has the DNA TGTGCCAGCAGTACTCCTAACTATGGCTACACCTTC. Its protein product is CASSTPNYGYTF. Looking up the rest from reference TRBV7-9 and TRBJ1-2 gives the full variable domain: DTGVSQNPRHKITKRGQNVTFRCDPISEHNRLYWYRQTLGQGPEFLTYFQNEAQLEKSRLLSDRFSAERPKGSFSTLEIQRTEQGDSAMYLCASSTPNYGYTFGSGTRLTVV.

The chain is built from TRBV28 and TRBJ1-4; D possibly corresponds to TRBD1 (5 bases). V lost 5 bases and J lost 3, with 19 bases in between. The CDR3 extends over 17 amino acids. CDR1 and CDR2 (germline): MDHEN, SYDVKM. CDR3 in DNA: TGTGCCAGCAGTCCTGGAAGCGGGGGTGGTGCTAATGAAAAACTGTTTTTT. It codes for CASSPGSGGGANEKLFF.

The gene calls are TRBV15 and TRBJ2-2; unclear D gene. Germline values: CDR1 LNHNV, CDR2 YYDKDF (reference sequence). Trimming took 0 bases from V and 3 from J, leaving 5 bases between them. The CDR3 spans 14 residues. The CDR3 DNA reads TGTGCCACCAGCAGAGACCCGGACACCGGGGAGCTGTTTTTT. Encoded protein: CATSRDPDTGELFF.

This chain uses TRBV15 with TRBJ1-2; 8 positions agree with TRBD1. The CDR3 covers 15 residues. Germline lookup yields CDR1 LNHNV and CDR2 YYDKDF (reference sequence). Unmatched junction bases numbered 6, after V lost 1 base and J lost 5 bases. CDR3: CATSRVRQGAYGYTF. CDR3 nucleotide sequence: TGTGCCACCAGCAGAGTTCGGCAGGGGGCTTATGGCTACACCTTC.

The chain recombines TRBV3-1 (or the pseudogene TRBV3-2) with TRBJ2-7; TRBD2 matches at 14 bases. Trimming removed 1 base from V and 3 bases from J; junction bases left unmatched: 8. The CDR3 has 18 amino acids. The germline gives CDR1 LGHDT, CDR2 YNNKEL (reference sequence). CDR3 amino acids: CASSQVGGTSGSYYEQYF. CDR3 sequence (DNA): TGTGCCAGCAGCCAAGTTGGCGGGACTAGCGGGAGTTACTACGAGCAGTACTTC.